This record concerns one TCR beta chain sequence. A few counts support this clone. The specificity of this receptor is unknown. No clone much larger than this one lies a single base away; base qualities are absent. All of the isolated RNA was reverse transcribed with the High Capacity cDNA Reverse Transcription Kit, so expressed TCRB transcripts were sequenced. Deep immunoSEQ sequencing was applied to naive, central memory and regulatory T cell samples, giving an average of about 3.8 million total reads per sample. After sorted cells were lysed in RLT buffer, RNA was extracted with DNase-treated RNeasy Micro or Mini kits, with the choice depending on cell number. To prevent cross-contamination, every cell subset was processed on its own, while patient and healthy donor samples were processed together. The immunoSEQ multiplex PCR was used to amplify TCRB sequences from cDNA, generating 87-bp fragments that spanned the CDR3 region. Amplicons were sequenced on the Illumina HiSeq platform. From the authors' description of their analysis: Synthetic template baselines were used to correct PCR bias computationally, reads within Hamming distance 2 were collapsed together, and singletons that could not be merged were discarded. Reads were aligned against IMGT to assign V, D and J genes, CDR3 length and insertions or deletions at six rearrangement sites. Within each subset, clonotype counts were normalized to sorted cell number, after which true diversity and Gini coefficients were computed with the tcR R package. The overlap coefficient, calculated on TCRB nucleotide sequences, was used to quantify repertoire sharing. As a proxy for the pre-selection repertoire, out-of-frame TCRB sequences from naive cells were analyzed. Drawn from immuneACCESS, this table holds only the in-frame rearrangements with V and J called that TCRdb kept. Clones are partly lost; checked studies trace under half to an unresolved V gene and leave the rest unexplained. The V and J calls and clone size are taken from that table; D and trimming were inferred from the DNA. Present in this sample are around 280,000 clones, around 16% of which were seen just once. The biggest ten clones account for around 0.015% of the sample.

The CDR3 contains 15 residues, cysteine and phenylalanine counted. Left in the record is the CDR3 DNA by itself, 45 bases read in frame from the first base. Here V drops 5 bases and J drops 4 bases, and the junction holds 4 bases not matched to any gene. CDR1 and CDR2, looked up from the germline V gene (reference sequence), are MNHNY and SVGAGI. From each donor, a single peripheral blood sample of about 100 mL on average was drawn into heparinised tubes. A BD FACSAria II was used to sort naive, central memory, regulatory and stem cell-like memory CD4+ T cells with a panel that included CD45RO, CCR7, CD25, CD127, CD95 and CD27. All sorted populations exceeded 95% purity. PBMCs were isolated right away by Lymphoprep density gradient centrifugation and were stained directly, without culture. Samples were stained and sorted in pairs, with one healthy donor and one patient per experiment, so that batch effects were minimized.

The sample comes from a study of beta chain features in type 1 diabetes (dated by TCRdb to the late 2010s). With regard to the full study: Patients and healthy donors did not differ in mean age, gender distribution, total cell number or subset yield. A total of over 95,000,000 sorted cells were examined across all samples, and RNA yield correlated strongly with the number of cells per subset. The study compared the TCRB repertoires of sorted circulating CD4+ T cell subsets in recently diagnosed type 1 diabetes patients with those in matched healthy donors. Naive and central memory subsets were obtained from all 30 or so donors, but regulatory and stem cell-like memory subsets were isolated from only 8 patients and 8 healthy donors. The study at large found these results: Type 1 diabetes patients showed a moderate but significant shortening of TCRB CDR3 length in all four CD4+ subsets. Fewer insertions and more nucleotide deletions at VDJ recombination sites were observed in patients with type 1 diabetes, implying thymic rearrangement abnormalities. Naive, central memory and regulatory TCRB repertoires appeared to be more alike among patients than among healthy donors. Because small numbers of individuals were included in the HLA sub-analyses, any influence of HLA type on TCRB rearrangement was left unresolved. Because cDNA was sequenced instead of genomic DNA, highly expressing activated cells could be over-represented, though the groups showed no difference in activation or CD3 levels. PCR may preferentially amplify shorter templates, but because patient and control samples were amplified and corrected together, any resulting skew would affect both groups equally.

The sequencing sample was made of naive CD4+ T cells from blood. The cell subset or site label of this sample denotes: true naive CD4+ T cells. This TCR was recovered from a man younger than 30 with type 1 diabetes. In this chain, TRBV6-6 is recombined with TRBJ2-3, with 12 junctional bases fitting TRBD1. The nucleotide sequence reads as follows: TGTGCCAGCAGTGGGGACAGGGGGCACGCAGATACGCAGTATTTT. This gives the protein CASSGDRGHADTQYF.